These 26 T cell receptor beta chains came from one sample sequenced in a study of glioma-infiltrating T cells. Amplification of TCR alpha and beta CDR3 regions from RNA used iRepertoire nested multiplex PCR. TCRdb analysed the multiplex PCR reads with MiXCR anew, one entry per CDR3 protein. The sample includes some 100,000 distinct CDR3 sequences, less than 30% of them seen just once. The sequencing sample was made of glioma tissue, nonneoplastic brain tissue, or PBMCs (not recorded which). Receptor source: a human donor with low-grade glioma or glioblastoma, undergoing nonglioma brain surgery, or in good health (not recorded which).

This clonotype was detected many times. This chain connects TRBV11-2 to TRBJ2-7; the D gene is possibly TRBD2 (5 bases). Germline values: CDR1 SGHAT, CDR2 FQNNGV. Trimming removed 1 base from V and 2 bases from J, with 9 bases in between. The CDR3 has 14 amino acids. CDR3 DNA: TGTGCCAGCAGCTTAGGATCGGGAACCTACGAGCAGTACTTC. Amino acid sequence: CASSLGSGTYEQYF.

The chain is built from TRBV7-2 and TRBJ2-1, with D uncertain. The germline V and J ends were trimmed by 3 bases and 14 bases, with 17 bases remaining between them. The CDR3 runs 13 residues. Germline V CDR1 and CDR2: SGHTA, FQGNSA. The CDR3 DNA follows: TGTGCCAGCAGCTTCACGGTGTTCTACGAGGAGTTCTTC. It encodes CASSFTVFYEEFF.

Comments on this clonotype: A read error may account for a junction end that differs from germline. The chain joins TRBV7-2 to TRBJ1-5; tentatively, D is TRBD1 (5 bases). Germline CDR1 is SGHTA and CDR2 is FQGNSA. The CDR3 totals 14 residues. CDR3 sequence (DNA): TGTACCAGCATCTTACTGGGACCGAATCAGCCCCAGCATTTT. It is translated as CTSILLGPNQPQHF.

This clonotype showed up many times. The J gene is TRBJ2-7, the V gene TRBV27; 7 bases line up with TRBD2. In germline, CDR1 is MNHEY, CDR2 SMNVEV (reference sequence). Trimming removed 5 bases from V and 2 bases from J; junction bases left unmatched: 6. The CDR3 sequence is 14 residues long. The CDR3 coding sequence is TGTGCCAGCAGTCTCAGCGGGGCGGCCTACGAGCAGTACTTC. This encodes CASSLSGAAYEQYF.

This clonotype was seen repeatedly, ten times or more. The rearrangement joins TRBV2 to TRBJ2-2; 7 nucleotides agree with TRBD2. V shed 7 bases, J shed 4 bases, and the junction held 9 bases outside the gene matches. Germline CDR1 reads SNHLY; CDR2 reads FYNNEI. The CDR3 contains 15 residues. CDR3 DNA: TGTGCCAGCACAAGGGAGGGCCCAACCACCGGGGAGCTGTTTTTT. Translated, it gives CASTREGPTTGELFF. Full variable domain (outside the CDR3, taken from reference TRBV2 and TRBJ2-2): EPEVTQTPSHQVTQMGQEVILRCVPISNHLYFYWYRQILGQKVEFLVSFYNNEISEKSEIFDDQFSVERPDGSNFTLKIRSTKLEDSAMYFCASTREGPTTGELFFGEGSRLTVL.

Ten or more counts support this clonotype. The CDR3 region is CASSAWDRGGDEQFF. The CDR3 region has the DNA TGCGCCAGCAGTGCCTGGGACAGGGGGGGGGATGAGCAGTTCTTC. The rearrangement links TRBV10-2 to TRBJ2-1; TRBD1 matches 11 bases. The CDR3 contains 15 residues. Losses at the gene ends were 4 bases for V and 8 bases for J; bases not matched to a gene: 7. Per the germline V gene, CDR1 is WSHSY and CDR2 is SAAADI.

This clonotype was seen many times. J is TRBJ2-3 and V is TRBV2; TRBD2 agrees at 7 bases. The CDR3 length is 18 residues. Germline-derived CDR1 and CDR2 are SNHLY and FYNNEI. Trimming removed 3 bases from V and 0 bases from J; junction bases left unmatched: 12. The CDR3 here is CASSDGAGMTTSTDTQYF. The CDR3 DNA follows: TGTGCCAGCAGTGACGGAGCGGGGATGACTACTAGCACAGATACGCAGTATTTT. The complete variable domain, with remaining parts taken from reference TRBV2 and TRBJ2-3, reads EPEVTQTPSHQVTQMGQEVILRCVPISNHLYFYWYRQILGQKVEFLVSFYNNEISEKSEIFDDQFSVERPDGSNFTLKIRSTKLEDSAMYFCASSDGAGMTTSTDTQYFGPGTRLTVL.

A word on this clonotype: The junction departs from germline at one end; a sequencing error may be responsible. The chain has TRBV7-2 and TRBJ1-5; D is perhaps TRBD1 (5 bases). CDR1 is SGHTA, CDR2 FQGNSA, per germline. The CDR3 covers 15 residues. CDR3 protein: CVSSLRDGRNQPQHF. The CDR3 region has the DNA TGTGTCAGCAGCCTTAGGGACGGGAGAAATCAGCCCCAGCATTTT. Full variable domain (remainder filled in from reference TRBV7-2 and TRBJ1-5): GAGVSQSPSNKVTEKGKDVELRCDPISGHTALYWYRQSLGQGLEFLIYFQGNSAPDKSGLPSDRFSAERTGGSVSTLTIQRTQQEDSAVYLCVSSLRDGRNQPQHFGDGTRLSIL.

This clonotype has a count of ten or more. The chain links TRBV6-6 to TRBJ2-6; a possible D gene is TRBD2 (5 bases). This CDR3 is 21 amino acids long. V gave up 2 bases and J gave up 1 base, with 24 bases separating them. The germline gives CDR1 MNHNY, CDR2 SVGAGI (reference sequence). The CDR3 region has the DNA TGTGCCAGCAGTTACCATCGGGGAATCGGGATGGAACCTTCTGGGGCCAACGTCCTGACTTTC. Its translation is CASSYHRGIGMEPSGANVLTF.

This clonotype was found many times. The gene calls are TRBV6-1 and TRBJ2-1; perhaps TRBD1 as D (6 bases). This CDR3 is 15 amino acids long. With 6 bases removed from V and 3 bases from J, the gap between germline ends came to 15 bases. Germline CDR1 MNHNS, CDR2 SASEGT. As DNA, the CDR3 is TGTGCCAGCAGAAACAGGGACACTGTCTACAATGAGCAGTTCTTC. Amino acid sequence: CASRNRDTVYNEQFF.

A word on this clonotype: A read error may produce the germline difference seen at one junction end. The chain has TRBV25-1 and TRBJ1-5; TRBD1 is a possible D gene (5 bases). This CDR3 spans 15 amino acids. Germline assignment: CDR1 MGHDK and CDR2 SYGVNS. CDR3: CASSRIGRSAGPKHF. CDR3 coding DNA: TGTGCCAGCAGCCGAATTGGACGGTCCGCAGGGCCCAAGCATTTT.

Comment on this clonotype: The junction does not match germline at one end; this may be a read error. The rearrangement joins TRBV6-1 to TRBJ1-5, with TRBD1 matching over 9 bases. This CDR3 comprises 15 residues. CDR1 MNHNS and CDR2 SASEGT come from the germline V gene. CDR3 loop: CASSSTGGSNRPQHF. The DNA of the CDR3 is TGTGCCAGCAGCTCGACAGGGGGAAGCAATCGGCCCCAGCATTTT.

In this sample, this clonotype turned up many times. The V call is TRBV20-1, the J call TRBJ1-5; D may be TRBD1 (5 bases). Germline V gives CDR1 DFQATT, CDR2 SNEGSKA (reference sequence). There are 16 residues in the CDR3. Deletions cut 3 bases from V and 3 bases from J, with 18 bases between. CDR3 protein: CSASNGGTASNQPQHF. The CDR3, as DNA: TGCAGTGCTAGTAATGGGGGAACAGCGTCCAATCAGCCCCAGCATTTT.

This clonotype was detected only a few times. The V and J genes are TRBV29-1 and TRBJ2-4; a weak D match, TRBD1 (5 bases). Between the trimmed V and J ends, which lost 5 bases and 7 bases, there was a span of 12 bases. Germline CDR1 reads SQVTM; CDR2 reads ANQGSEA. This CDR3 region has 12 residues. Written as DNA, the CDR3 is TGCAGCGTTCTTCAAGGGGCGAACATTCAGTACTTC. As protein: CSVLQGANIQYF.

In this sample, this clonotype turned up a few times. The chain couples TRBV5-1 to TRBJ2-1, with D possibly matching TRBD2 (7 bases). The CDR3 is made up of 15 amino acids. V was pared by 6 bases and J by 3 bases, with 16 bases between. CDR1 is SGHRS and CDR2 is YFSETQ in the germline V gene. CDR3 coding DNA: TGCGCCAGCACCAAGGGGGGGGGCCGCTACAATGAGCAGTTCTTC. It is translated as CASTKGGGRYNEQFF.

A remark on this clonotype: Mismatch with germline at one junction end may stem from a read error. The chain combines TRBV7-2 with TRBJ1-1; a possible D gene is TRBD1 (5 bases). CDR1 is SGHTA, CDR2 FQGNSA, per germline. This CDR3 spans 15 amino acids. The CDR3 nucleotides are TGTGCCAGCAGCTTAGCGAGGGGTCATAACACCGAAGCTTTCTTT. Amino acids: CASSLARGHNTEAFF.

This clonotype occurred many times. This sequence joins TRBV3-1 and TRBJ2-1; D is perhaps TRBD2 (5 bases). The CDR3 loop spans 12 amino acids. Germline values: CDR1 LGHDT, CDR2 YNNKEL (reference sequence). V gave up 4 bases and J gave up 5 bases, with 6 bases separating them. CDR3 sequence: CASSLTNNEQFF. For the CDR3, the DNA is TGTGCCAGCAGCCTGACTAACAATGAGCAGTTCTTC.

V usage is TRBV7-9 and J usage is TRBJ2-1; the D is unclear. This CDR3 region has 12 residues. The V and J ends lost 4 bases and 4 bases respectively, with 5 bases between them. From germline, CDR1 is SEHNR and CDR2 FQNEAQ (reference sequence). The CDR3 nucleotides are TGTGCCAGCAGCTCACAGTACAATGAGCAGTTCTTC. It is translated as CASSSQYNEQFF.

This clonotype was counted many times. The chain couples TRBV9 to TRBJ2-7; 9 positions agree with TRBD2. Germline V CDR1 and CDR2: SGDLS, YYNGEE. V lost 0 bases and J lost 7; bases outside the gene matches: 5. There are 14 residues in the CDR3. The CDR3 DNA follows: TGTGCCAGCAGCGTAGTAGCGGGAGTTAAAGAGCAGTACTTC. Encoded protein: CASSVVAGVKEQYF.

This clonotype occurred many times. The chain uses TRBV7-2 and TRBJ2-1; 9 bases are shared with TRBD2. The length of the CDR3 is 15 residues. The germline CDR1 and CDR2 sequences are SGHTA and FQGNSA. CDR3 coding DNA: TGTGCTAATGCTGGCGGGAGGGCCCAGTACAATGAGCAGTTCTTC. It translates to CANAGGRAQYNEQFF.

This clonotype was detected many times. The gene calls are TRBV7-8 and TRBJ1-5; D perhaps matches TRBD1 (6 bases). Trimming removed 1 base from V and 6 bases from J, with 19 bases in between. The CDR3 has 17 residues. Germline assignment: CDR1 SGHVS and CDR2 FQNEAQ. The CDR3 bases are TGTGCCAGCAGCTTAGTTGCGCCCGGGGGCGGCGGTCAGCCCCAGCATTTT. Translation gives CASSLVAPGGGGQPQHF.

This clonotype came up many times. V is TRBV28 and J is TRBJ2-7, with D uncertain. Germline V gives CDR1 MDHEN, CDR2 SYDVKM. This CDR3 is built from 12 residues. The V and J ends lost 6 bases and 2 bases respectively, with 8 bases between them. This chain's CDR3 is CASSPKAYEQYF. In DNA form, the CDR3 reads TGTGCCAGCAGCCCTAAGGCCTACGAGCAGTACTTC. Drawing the rest from reference TRBV28 and TRBJ2-7, the complete variable domain is DVKVTQSSRYLVKRTGEKVFLECVQDMDHENMFWYRQDPGLGLRLIYFSYDVKMKEKGDIPEGYSVSREKKERFSLILESASTNQTSMYLCASSPKAYEQYFGPGTRLTVT.

This clonotype came up many times. V is TRBV6-2 or TRBV6-3 and J is TRBJ2-1; D gene unclear. This CDR3 is built from 16 residues. Trimming cost V 0 bases and J 4 bases, with 13 bases left between them. Germline values: CDR1 MNHEY, CDR2 SVGEGT. The CDR3 is CASSYSASKPYNEQFF. The DNA of the CDR3 is TGTGCCAGCAGTTACTCGGCCTCCAAACCTTACAATGAGCAGTTCTTC.

V is TRBV6-6 and J is TRBJ2-1; D gene uncertain. The length of the CDR3 is 12 residues. In germline, CDR1 is MNHNY, CDR2 SVGAGI (reference sequence). The V and J ends lost 5 bases and 12 bases respectively, with 14 bases between them. The CDR3 protein is CASSRRLDGQFF. The CDR3 coding sequence is TGTGCCAGCAGTCGAAGGCTGGACGGGCAGTTCTTC.

The table lists this clonotype with a few counts. The chain is built from TRBV12-3 or TRBV12-4 and TRBJ1-1; D not certain. This CDR3 region has 13 residues. Trimming removed 6 bases from V and 0 bases from J, with 8 bases in between. The CDR3, as DNA: TGTGCCAGCAGCCGACACTTGAACACTGAAGCTTTCTTT. Protein: CASSRHLNTEAFF.

As to this clonotype: With a much larger clone just one base away, this may be a read error. The chain links TRBV20-1 to TRBJ2-7; D might be TRBD1 (6 bases). The CDR3 is 11 amino acids. In germline, CDR1 is DFQATT, CDR2 SNEGSKA (reference sequence). CDR3 region: CSFGRGHEQYF. CDR3 coding DNA: TGCAGCTTTGGCAGGGGCCACGAGCAGTACTTC.